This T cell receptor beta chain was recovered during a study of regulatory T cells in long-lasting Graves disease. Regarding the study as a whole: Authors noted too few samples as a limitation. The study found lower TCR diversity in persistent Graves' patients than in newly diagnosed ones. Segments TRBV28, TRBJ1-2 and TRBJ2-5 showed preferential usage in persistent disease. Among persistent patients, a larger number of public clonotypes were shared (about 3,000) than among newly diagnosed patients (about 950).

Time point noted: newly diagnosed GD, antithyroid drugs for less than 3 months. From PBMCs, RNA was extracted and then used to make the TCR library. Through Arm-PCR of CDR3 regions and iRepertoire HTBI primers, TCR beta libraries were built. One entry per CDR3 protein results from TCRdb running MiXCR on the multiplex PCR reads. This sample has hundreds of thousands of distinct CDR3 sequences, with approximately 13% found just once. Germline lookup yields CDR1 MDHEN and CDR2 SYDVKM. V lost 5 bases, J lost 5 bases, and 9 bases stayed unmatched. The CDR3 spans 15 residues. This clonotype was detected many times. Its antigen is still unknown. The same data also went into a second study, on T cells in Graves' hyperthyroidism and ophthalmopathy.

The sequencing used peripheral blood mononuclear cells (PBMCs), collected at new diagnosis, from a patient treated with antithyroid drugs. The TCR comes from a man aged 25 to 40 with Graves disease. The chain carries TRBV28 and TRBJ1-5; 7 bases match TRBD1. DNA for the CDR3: TGTGCCAGCAGTCCTACGACAGGGAACCATCAGCCCCAGCATTTT. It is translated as CASSPTTGNHQPQHF.